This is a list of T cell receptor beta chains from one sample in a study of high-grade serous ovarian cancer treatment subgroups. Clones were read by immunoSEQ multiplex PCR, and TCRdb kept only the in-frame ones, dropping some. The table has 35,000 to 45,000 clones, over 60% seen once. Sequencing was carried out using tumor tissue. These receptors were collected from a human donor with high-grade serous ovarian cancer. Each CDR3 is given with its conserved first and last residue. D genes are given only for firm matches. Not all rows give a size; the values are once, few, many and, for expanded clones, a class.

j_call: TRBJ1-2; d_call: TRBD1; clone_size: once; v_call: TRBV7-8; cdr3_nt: TGTGCCAGCAGCTTAGCGGTAACAGGGGCGATCGGCTACACCTTC; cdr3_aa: CASSLAVTGAIGYTF
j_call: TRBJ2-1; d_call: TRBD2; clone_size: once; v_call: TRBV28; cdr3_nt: TGTGCCAGCAGCACCGGGGGGTTTGTGGACAATGAGCAGTTCTTC; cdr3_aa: CASSTGGFVDNEQFF
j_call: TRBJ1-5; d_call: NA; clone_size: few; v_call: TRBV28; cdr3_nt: TGTGCCACCCTCCGGGTCCCCGAAAAGAAACAGCCCCAGCATTTT; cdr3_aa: CATLRVPEKKQPQHF
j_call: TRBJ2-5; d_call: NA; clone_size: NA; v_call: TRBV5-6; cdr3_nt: TGTGCCAGCAGCTTGGGGGGGAAAGAGACCCAGTACTTC; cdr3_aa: CASSLGGKETQYF
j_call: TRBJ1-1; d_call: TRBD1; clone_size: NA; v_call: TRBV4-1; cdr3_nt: TGCGCCAGCAGACCCGACAGGGGCGCGAACACTGAAGCTTTCTTT; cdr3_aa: CASRPDRGANTEAFF
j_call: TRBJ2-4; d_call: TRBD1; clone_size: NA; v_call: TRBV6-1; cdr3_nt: TGTGCCAGCAGTGACCGTCCGGGACAGGGGGCGCGGGCCAAAAACATTCAGTACTTC; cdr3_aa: CASSDRPGQGARAKNIQYF
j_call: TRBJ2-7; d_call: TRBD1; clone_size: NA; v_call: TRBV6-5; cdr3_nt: TGTGCCAGCGCCACCCAGGGGGCAGCCTACGAGCAGTACTTC; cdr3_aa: CASATQGAAYEQYF
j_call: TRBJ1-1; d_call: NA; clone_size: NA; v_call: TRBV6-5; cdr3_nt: TGTGCCAGCAGCCCGGGGGACGAGAACACTGAAGCTTTCTTT; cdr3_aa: CASSPGDENTEAFF
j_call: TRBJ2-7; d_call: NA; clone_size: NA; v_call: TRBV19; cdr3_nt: TGTGCCAGTAGTATATCAGGGGAGGCCTACGAGCAGTACTTC; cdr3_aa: CASSISGEAYEQYF
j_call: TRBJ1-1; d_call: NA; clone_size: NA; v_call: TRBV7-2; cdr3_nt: TGTGCCAGCAGCTTATCCAGGGGCTTAGGGACTGAAGCTTTCTTT; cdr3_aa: CASSLSRGLGTEAFF
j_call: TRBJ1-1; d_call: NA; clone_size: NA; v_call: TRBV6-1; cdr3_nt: TGTGCCAGCGGGGGGGTGCTGAGTGAAGCTTTCTTT; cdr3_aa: CASGGVLSEAFF
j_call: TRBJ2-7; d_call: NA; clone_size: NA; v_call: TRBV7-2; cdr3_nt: TGTGCCAGCAGCTGGAAGCGCTACGAGCAGTACTTC; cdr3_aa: CASSWKRYEQYF
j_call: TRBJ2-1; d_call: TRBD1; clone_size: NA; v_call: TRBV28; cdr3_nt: TGTGCCAGCAGTACTGCCGGGACAGGAGACAATGAGCAGTTCTTC; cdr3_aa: CASSTAGTGDNEQFF
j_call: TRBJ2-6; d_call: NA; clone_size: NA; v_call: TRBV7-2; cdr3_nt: TGTGCCAGCAGCTTACTACCACAGGGACGGACTGGGGCCAACGTCCTGACTTTC; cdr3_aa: CASSLLPQGRTGANVLTF
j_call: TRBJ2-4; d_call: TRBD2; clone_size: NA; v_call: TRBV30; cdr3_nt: TGTGCCTGGAGTTGGGCTAGCGGAAGAAACATTCAGTACTTC; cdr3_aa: CAWSWASGRNIQYF
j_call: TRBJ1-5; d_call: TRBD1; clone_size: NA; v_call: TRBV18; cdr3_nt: TGTGCCAGCTCACCAGAGCAGGGGGCAAGTCCCCAGCATTTT; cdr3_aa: CASSPEQGASPQHF
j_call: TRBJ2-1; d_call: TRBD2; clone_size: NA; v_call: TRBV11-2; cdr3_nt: TGTGCCAGCAGCCCGTCCACTAGCGGGAGCTCCAATGAGCAGTTCTTC; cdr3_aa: CASSPSTSGSSNEQFF
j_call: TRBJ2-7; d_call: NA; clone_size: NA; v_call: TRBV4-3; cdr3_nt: TGCGCCAGCAGCCAAGAGGCGTTTGGGTACAGGGACTACTTATCCTCCTACGAGCAGTACTTC; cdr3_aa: CASSQEAFGYRDYLSSYEQYF
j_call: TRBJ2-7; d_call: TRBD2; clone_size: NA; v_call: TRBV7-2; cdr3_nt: TGTGCCAGCAGCCCCGGGACTAGCGTTCCACCCTACGAGCAGTACTTC; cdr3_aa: CASSPGTSVPPYEQYF
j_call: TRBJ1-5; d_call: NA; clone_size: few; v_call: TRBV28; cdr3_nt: TGTGCCAGCAGTTTATGGGACCCGCCCCAGCATTTT; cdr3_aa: CASSLWDPPQHF
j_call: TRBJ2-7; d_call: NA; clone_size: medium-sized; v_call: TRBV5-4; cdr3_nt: TGTGCCAGCAGCAACCTCGGGAGTTGGGGATACGAGCAGTACTTC; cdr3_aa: CASSNLGSWGYEQYF
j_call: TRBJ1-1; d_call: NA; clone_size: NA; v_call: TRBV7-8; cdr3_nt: TGTGCCAGCAGCCCTGGTGGAGGGATTAACACTGAAGCTTTCTTT; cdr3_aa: CASSPGGGINTEAFF
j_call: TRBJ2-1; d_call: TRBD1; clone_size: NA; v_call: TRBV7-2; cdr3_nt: TGTGCCAGCAGCCCGGACAGGAGCTCCTACAATGAGCAGTTCTTC; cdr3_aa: CASSPDRSSYNEQFF
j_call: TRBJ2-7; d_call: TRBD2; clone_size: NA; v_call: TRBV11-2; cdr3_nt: TGTGCCAGCAGCTTAGCCCTTAGCGGGAGGCTCGGGGGGGGCTACGAGCAGTACTTC; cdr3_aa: CASSLALSGRLGGGYEQYF
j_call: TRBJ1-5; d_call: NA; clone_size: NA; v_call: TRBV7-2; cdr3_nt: TGTGCCAGCAGCTCATCTACAGGCTTTGGGGCCCAGCATTTT; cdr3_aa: CASSSSTGFGAQHF
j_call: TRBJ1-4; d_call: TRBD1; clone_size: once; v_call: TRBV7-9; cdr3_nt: TGTGCCAGCAGCCGGGGACAGGCAAGAGAAAAACTGTTTTTT; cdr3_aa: CASSRGQAREKLFF
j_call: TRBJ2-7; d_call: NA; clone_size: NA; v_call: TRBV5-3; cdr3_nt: TGTGCCAGAAGCCCCGGCAGCCAACAGGCCTCCTACGAGCAGTACTTC; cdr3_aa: CARSPGSQQASYEQYF
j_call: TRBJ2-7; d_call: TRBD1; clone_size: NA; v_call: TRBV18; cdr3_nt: TGTGCCAGCTCACGTCGGGACAGTGCCCCGAGCGAGCAGTACTTC; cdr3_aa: CASSRRDSAPSEQYF
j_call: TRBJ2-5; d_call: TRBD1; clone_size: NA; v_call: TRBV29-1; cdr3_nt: TGCAGCGGGACAGGGGGAGAGACCCAGTACTTC; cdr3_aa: CSGTGGETQYF
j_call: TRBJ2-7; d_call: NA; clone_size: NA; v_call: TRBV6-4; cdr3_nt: TGTGCCAGCAGTCAACTACAGACAGCCTACGAGCAGTACTTC; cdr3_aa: CASSQLQTAYEQYF
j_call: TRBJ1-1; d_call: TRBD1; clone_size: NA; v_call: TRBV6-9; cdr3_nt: TGTGCCAGCAGTTATCGGGGACAGGACGGTGAAGCCACTGAAGCTTTCTTT; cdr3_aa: CASSYRGQDGEATEAFF
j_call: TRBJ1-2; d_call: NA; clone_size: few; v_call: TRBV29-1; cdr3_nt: TGCAGCGTTGAACGAGTGGTCTATGGCTACACCTTC; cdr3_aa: CSVERVVYGYTF
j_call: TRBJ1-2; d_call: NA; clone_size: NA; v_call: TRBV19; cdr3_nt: TGTGCCAGTAACCGCCGGCTTTACAGGGTTAACTATGGCTACACCTTC; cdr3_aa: CASNRRLYRVNYGYTF
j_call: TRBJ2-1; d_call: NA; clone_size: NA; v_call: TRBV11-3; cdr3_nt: TGTGCCAGCAGCTTAGGGCGGTATAGCTCCTACAATGAGCAGTTCTTC; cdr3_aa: CASSLGRYSSYNEQFF
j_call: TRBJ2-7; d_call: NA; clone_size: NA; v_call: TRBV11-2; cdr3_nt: TGTGCCAGCAGCTTAGGTGGGCTGGTTCGCGACGAGCAGTACTTC; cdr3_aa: CASSLGGLVRDEQYF
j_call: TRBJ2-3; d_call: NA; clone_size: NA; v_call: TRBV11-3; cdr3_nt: TGTGCCAGCAGCCGAGAGCCAGGGACGCAGTATTTT; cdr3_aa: CASSREPGTQYF